This passage covers 6 T cell receptor beta chains from one sample sequenced in a study of T cells in Graves' hyperthyroidism and ophthalmopathy. Amplified regions were TCR beta CDR3 sequences from RNA transcripts. The HTBI primer set was used in a first-round RT-PCR of the TCR CDR3. TCRdb processed the multiplex PCR reads anew with MiXCR; each CDR3 protein has one entry. The table lists more than 550,000 distinct CDR3 sequences, around 16% of them singletons. Sequencing input: blood. The receptors originated from a man aged 50-60 years with Graves' hyperthyroidism.

The chain joins TRBV7-9 to TRBJ2-7, with D unclear. The CDR3 consists of 15 residues. Per germline, CDR1 SEHNR and CDR2 FQNEAQ (reference sequence). V was clipped by 6 bases and J by 2 bases, with 17 bases between them. The CDR3 DNA is TGTGCCAGCAGTTCAGAACTACAGCCTCCCTACGAGCAGTACTTC. Translated, it gives CASSSELQPPYEQYF.

This clonotype was counted ten times or more. J is TRBJ2-7 and V is TRBV3-1; TRBD1 matches 10 bases. The CDR3 totals 15 residues. With V trimmed by 3 bases and J by 3 bases, 5 bases remained unmatched. Germline loops: CDR1 LGHDT, CDR2 YNNKEL (reference sequence). CDR3 DNA sequence: TGTGCCAGCAGCCAGTCTGGGACAGGGGACTACGAGCAGTACTTC. Encoded protein: CASSQSGTGDYEQYF.

The chain uses TRBV4-1 and TRBJ1-6, with unresolved D. The CDR3 runs 16 residues. Trimming shortened V by 4 bases and J by 9 bases, and 19 bases separated the two germline ends. The germline CDR1 and CDR2 sequences are MGHRA and YSYEKL. The CDR3 here is CASSLPDREEGSPLHF. DNA for the CDR3: TGCGCCAGCAGCCTACCGGACCGGGAAGAAGGTTCACCCCTCCACTTT.

The table lists this clonotype with many counts. The V call is TRBV27, the J call TRBJ1-1; possibly TRBD1 for D (6 bases). This CDR3 spans 15 amino acids. The germline V and J ends were trimmed by 5 bases and 5 bases, with 18 bases remaining between them. Per the germline V gene, CDR1 is MNHEY and CDR2 is SMNVEV (reference sequence). CDR3 nucleotides: TGTGCCAGCAGTCCAACAAGCACAGGGAGGACTGAAGCTTTCTTT. This sequence encodes CASSPTSTGRTEAFF.

This clonotype was picked up a small number of times. Since a much larger clone is just one base distant, this may be a read error. The genes are TRBV18 and TRBJ2-2; the D gene is possibly TRBD2 (5 bases). Trimming stripped 3 bases from V and 6 bases from J, with 8 bases between. The CDR3 totals 13 residues. Germline CDR1 and CDR2: KGHSH and LQKENI. This CDR3 is CASSPGDAGELFF. CDR3 DNA: TGTGCCAGCTCACCGGGAGACGCCGGGGAGCTGTTTTTT.

CDR3 nucleotides: TGTGCCAGTAGCTTATTGGGGGGACTGGCAGATACGCAGTATTTT. Amino acids: CASSLLGGLADTQYF. V gene TRBV19 combines with J gene TRBJ2-3; perhaps TRBD2 as D (6 bases). V was trimmed by 6 bases and J by 4 bases, leaving 17 bases between them. This CDR3 has 15 residues. Germline V gene sequence: CDR1 LNHDA, CDR2 SQIVND (reference sequence).